This is a list of T cell receptor beta chains from one sample in a study of CD8 T cells in Susac syndrome. TCRdb re-derived calls from the immunoSEQ multiplex PCR reads in MiXCR, one entry per CDR3 protein. This table has approximately 25,000 distinct CDR3 sequences, around 93% appearing once. Sequencing was carried out using CD8+ T cells from PBMCs. The receptors stem from a human donor with Susac syndrome. Each CDR3 is given with its conserved first and last residue. Each record gives: V gene, J gene, D gene, clone size, CDR3 DNA, CDR3 protein. D genes are given only for firm matches. Clone sizes are given selectively: once, few, many, or a class where the clone is expanded.

V gene: TRBV20-1; J gene: TRBJ1-2; D gene: NA; clone size: NA; CDR3 DNA: TGCAGTGCTCTTACCAGGGGTGATTACACCTTC; CDR3 protein: CSALTRGDYTF
V gene: TRBV9; J gene: TRBJ1-5; D gene: NA; clone size: NA; CDR3 DNA: TGTGCCAGCAGCGTAGGATCAGGAGGGGGTCAGCCCCAGCATTTT; CDR3 protein: CASSVGSGGGQPQHF
V gene: TRBV9; J gene: TRBJ2-5; D gene: TRBD2; clone size: once; CDR3 DNA: TGTGCCAGCAGCGGTCTAGCGGGGGGGCTGGAGACCCAGTACTTC; CDR3 protein: CASSGLAGGLETQYF
V gene: TRBV25-1; J gene: TRBJ2-7; D gene: NA; clone size: NA; CDR3 DNA: TGTGCCAGCAGTGATTACACCTACGAGCAGTACTTC; CDR3 protein: CASSDYTYEQYF
V gene: TRBV6-2/TRBV6-3; J gene: TRBJ2-2; D gene: TRBD1; clone size: NA; CDR3 DNA: TGTGCCACCACTGCTCTTATCGCAGGGGGCACCGGGGAGCTGTTTTTT; CDR3 protein: CATTALIAGGTGELFF
V gene: TRBV4-1; J gene: TRBJ1-1; D gene: NA; clone size: NA; CDR3 DNA: TGCGCCAGCAGCCAAGGGGGACTGACTGTGCTTGGTGTTGAAGCTTTCTTT; CDR3 protein: CASSQGGLTVLGVEAFF
V gene: TRBV14; J gene: TRBJ2-3; D gene: TRBD2; clone size: once; CDR3 DNA: TGTGCCAGCAGCCAAGGGTACCCCGGCGGGGGGTGGACAGATACGCAGTATTTT; CDR3 protein: CASSQGYPGGGWTDTQYF
V gene: TRBV6-4; J gene: TRBJ2-3; D gene: NA; clone size: NA; CDR3 DNA: TGTGCCAGCAGTGACAGCCTCGGGGGCACAGATACGCAGTATTTT; CDR3 protein: CASSDSLGGTDTQYF
V gene: TRBV28; J gene: TRBJ1-5; D gene: NA; clone size: NA; CDR3 DNA: TGTGCCAGCAGTTTAAGTCTGTGGGACACACAGGGCAATCAGCCCCAGCATTTT; CDR3 protein: CASSLSLWDTQGNQPQHF
V gene: TRBV6-4; J gene: TRBJ2-2; D gene: TRBD2; clone size: NA; CDR3 DNA: TGTGCCAGCAGTAGCGGGGACACCGGGGAGCTGTTTTTT; CDR3 protein: CASSSGDTGELFF
V gene: TRBV27; J gene: TRBJ2-1; D gene: TRBD2; clone size: NA; CDR3 DNA: TGTGCCAGCAGTTCGGGACTAGCGGGGGGGCCGTTGGGAGAGCAGTTCTTC; CDR3 protein: CASSSGLAGGPLGEQFF
V gene: TRBV19; J gene: TRBJ2-7; D gene: NA; clone size: NA; CDR3 DNA: TGTGCCAGTAGTGCCTCCGGGCTCTCGACCTACGAGCAGTACTTC; CDR3 protein: CASSASGLSTYEQYF
V gene: TRBV7-9; J gene: TRBJ1-2; D gene: NA; clone size: NA; CDR3 DNA: TGTGCCAGCAGCTTTCCTGAGCCCCTCTATGGCTACACCTTC; CDR3 protein: CASSFPEPLYGYTF
V gene: TRBV5-1; J gene: TRBJ2-1; D gene: TRBD1; clone size: NA; CDR3 DNA: TGCGCCAGCAGCTTGGGACAGGGGGTTAATCATGAGCAGTTCTTC; CDR3 protein: CASSLGQGVNHEQFF
V gene: TRBV7-9; J gene: TRBJ1-4; D gene: TRBD1; clone size: NA; CDR3 DNA: TGTGCCAGCAGCCCACCGGGACAGGGGGTTGCAACTAATGAAAAACTGTTTTTT; CDR3 protein: CASSPPGQGVATNEKLFF
V gene: TRBV9; J gene: TRBJ2-7; D gene: TRBD2; clone size: NA; CDR3 DNA: TGTGCCAGCAGCGCCAGCGTACTGAGCGGGGGTTCCTACGAGCAGTACTTC; CDR3 protein: CASSASVLSGGSYEQYF
V gene: TRBV3-1; J gene: TRBJ1-6; D gene: NA; clone size: NA; CDR3 DNA: TGTGCCAGCAACAATGGTGACTCCTATAATTCACCCCTCCACTTT; CDR3 protein: CASNNGDSYNSPLHF
V gene: TRBV7-2; J gene: TRBJ2-2; D gene: NA; clone size: NA; CDR3 DNA: TGTGCCAGCAGCTCCACGGTCGGCGGGGAGCTGTTTTTT; CDR3 protein: CASSSTVGGELFF
V gene: TRBV12-3/TRBV12-4; J gene: TRBJ1-6; D gene: TRBD1; clone size: NA; CDR3 DNA: TGTGCCAGCAGTTTATTGGGGACAGCTAATTCACCCCTCCACTTT; CDR3 protein: CASSLLGTANSPLHF
V gene: TRBV6-6; J gene: TRBJ1-4; D gene: NA; clone size: NA; CDR3 DNA: TGTGCCAGCAGTTACCCGGGCGCTAATGAAAAACTGTTTTTT; CDR3 protein: CASSYPGANEKLFF
V gene: TRBV5-6; J gene: TRBJ2-1; D gene: TRBD2; clone size: NA; CDR3 DNA: TGTGCCAGCAGCTTGGGACTAGCGGCCTACAATGAGCAGTTCTTC; CDR3 protein: CASSLGLAAYNEQFF
V gene: TRBV2; J gene: TRBJ2-2; D gene: TRBD1; clone size: few; CDR3 DNA: TGTGCCAGTACACTGCTTGACAGGGGGTCCGGGGAGCTGTTTTTT; CDR3 protein: CASTLLDRGSGELFF
V gene: TRBV7-6; J gene: TRBJ2-1; D gene: TRBD1; clone size: NA; CDR3 DNA: TGTGCCAGCAGCTTCGGGACAGGTTTGTTGGGGACTGGCAATGAGCAGTTCTTC; CDR3 protein: CASSFGTGLLGTGNEQFF
V gene: TRBV3-1; J gene: TRBJ2-1; D gene: TRBD1; clone size: NA; CDR3 DNA: TGTGCCAGCAGCCCGGGACAGGGTGAACCGTACGGCTCCTACAATGAGCAGTTCTTC; CDR3 protein: CASSPGQGEPYGSYNEQFF
V gene: TRBV19; J gene: TRBJ1-4; D gene: NA; clone size: NA; CDR3 DNA: TGTGCCAGTAGTATCACACTAAGACCAACGACTAATGAAAAACTGTTTTTT; CDR3 protein: CASSITLRPTTNEKLFF
V gene: TRBV29-1; J gene: TRBJ1-1; D gene: NA; clone size: NA; CDR3 DNA: TGCAGCGTTGGGGGTTTCGGGGGGAGCGGCGTGGACACTGAAGCTTTCTTT; CDR3 protein: CSVGGFGGSGVDTEAFF
V gene: TRBV5-1; J gene: TRBJ1-4; D gene: TRBD1; clone size: NA; CDR3 DNA: TGCGCCAGCAGTTACATGGGACAGGGGTCTGAAAAACTGTTTTTT; CDR3 protein: CASSYMGQGSEKLFF
V gene: TRBV5-6; J gene: TRBJ2-3; D gene: TRBD2; clone size: NA; CDR3 DNA: TGTGCCAGCAGCTTGTTACTAGCGGGGGGGGCAGATACGCAGTATTTT; CDR3 protein: CASSLLLAGGADTQYF
V gene: TRBV4-3; J gene: TRBJ1-1; D gene: NA; clone size: NA; CDR3 DNA: TGCGCCAGCAGCCAAGATGCAGGCCGCGTGGGTGAAGCTTTCTTT; CDR3 protein: CASSQDAGRVGEAFF
V gene: TRBV2; J gene: TRBJ2-7; D gene: NA; clone size: NA; CDR3 DNA: TGTGCCAGCAAATTGGGTAACTACGAGCAGTACTTC; CDR3 protein: CASKLGNYEQYF
V gene: TRBV6-2/TRBV6-3; J gene: TRBJ2-1; D gene: TRBD2; clone size: NA; CDR3 DNA: TGTGCCAGCAGTTACTCGATGCTAGCGGGGGACAACAATGAGCAGTTCTTC; CDR3 protein: CASSYSMLAGDNNEQFF
V gene: TRBV5-4; J gene: TRBJ1-4; D gene: NA; clone size: NA; CDR3 DNA: TGTGCCAGCAGCTTTGAGGGTGAAAAACTGTTTTTT; CDR3 protein: CASSFEGEKLFF
V gene: TRBV4-3; J gene: TRBJ2-1; D gene: NA; clone size: NA; CDR3 DNA: TGCGCCAGCAGCGCACCCGCCGACAATGAGCAGTTCTTC; CDR3 protein: CASSAPADNEQFF
V gene: TRBV13; J gene: TRBJ2-5; D gene: NA; clone size: NA; CDR3 DNA: TGTGCCAGCAGCCGAAATGAAGAGACCCAGTACTTC; CDR3 protein: CASSRNEETQYF
V gene: TRBV6-5; J gene: TRBJ2-3; D gene: NA; clone size: once; CDR3 DNA: TGTGCCAGCAGTTACGCGGGAAGAGGCACAGATACGCAGTATTTT; CDR3 protein: CASSYAGRGTDTQYF
V gene: TRBV7-8; J gene: TRBJ2-1; D gene: NA; clone size: NA; CDR3 DNA: TGTGCCAGCAGCTTAAGGGATTCCAATGAGCAGTTCTTC; CDR3 protein: CASSLRDSNEQFF
V gene: TRBV7-9; J gene: TRBJ1-1; D gene: NA; clone size: NA; CDR3 DNA: TGTGCCAGCAGCGTGCTCGAGGGGAACACTGAAGCTTTCTTT; CDR3 protein: CASSVLEGNTEAFF
V gene: TRBV7-2; J gene: TRBJ2-7; D gene: NA; clone size: NA; CDR3 DNA: TGTGCCAGCCGAACCAGGGCTCGGTACGAGCAGTACTTC; CDR3 protein: CASRTRARYEQYF
V gene: TRBV9; J gene: TRBJ2-2; D gene: NA; clone size: once; CDR3 DNA: TGTGCCAGCAGCGTAGAGGCGGACAACACCGGGGAGCTGTTTTTT; CDR3 protein: CASSVEADNTGELFF
V gene: TRBV3-1; J gene: TRBJ2-3; D gene: NA; clone size: NA; CDR3 DNA: TGTGCCAGCAGCCAAGATGAAGAGGATACGCAGTATTTT; CDR3 protein: CASSQDEEDTQYF
V gene: TRBV12-3/TRBV12-4; J gene: TRBJ2-7; D gene: NA; clone size: NA; CDR3 DNA: TGTGCCAGCAGTTTACTCCACGAGCAGTACTTC; CDR3 protein: CASSLLHEQYF
V gene: TRBV27; J gene: TRBJ2-3; D gene: NA; clone size: NA; CDR3 DNA: TGTGCCAGTGCCGACAGGGCGGGGACAGATACGCAGTATTTT; CDR3 protein: CASADRAGTDTQYF
V gene: TRBV28; J gene: TRBJ2-5; D gene: NA; clone size: NA; CDR3 DNA: TGTGCCAGCAGTTTAGGGGACAGCCCGGGAGGAATCGAGACCCAGTACTTC; CDR3 protein: CASSLGDSPGGIETQYF
V gene: TRBV14; J gene: TRBJ1-1; D gene: NA; clone size: NA; CDR3 DNA: TGTGCCAGCAGCCCGCACATTGGGGAGAACACTGAAGCTTTCTTT; CDR3 protein: CASSPHIGENTEAFF
V gene: TRBV7-9; J gene: TRBJ1-2; D gene: NA; clone size: NA; CDR3 DNA: TGTGCCAGCAGCTTCGATGGGGGCGGCTACACCTTC; CDR3 protein: CASSFDGGGYTF
V gene: TRBV28; J gene: TRBJ1-1; D gene: NA; clone size: NA; CDR3 DNA: TGTGCCAGCACCCTACAGGGAAGTGGGACTGAAGCTTTCTTT; CDR3 protein: CASTLQGSGTEAFF
V gene: TRBV19; J gene: TRBJ2-1; D gene: NA; clone size: NA; CDR3 DNA: TGTGCCAGTAGTATCGTCCACGGGTACAATGAGCAGTTCTTC; CDR3 protein: CASSIVHGYNEQFF
V gene: TRBV3-1; J gene: TRBJ2-3; D gene: NA; clone size: NA; CDR3 DNA: TGTGCCAGCAGCCAAGGGATACAGGGCACAGATACGCAGTATTTT; CDR3 protein: CASSQGIQGTDTQYF
V gene: TRBV7-9; J gene: TRBJ2-6; D gene: TRBD2; clone size: once; CDR3 DNA: TGTGCCAGCAGCCCGACGGGGGGACCACGATCTGGGGCCAACGTCCTGACTTTC; CDR3 protein: CASSPTGGPRSGANVLTF
V gene: TRBV28; J gene: TRBJ2-7; D gene: TRBD1; clone size: NA; CDR3 DNA: TGTGCCAGCAGTTTTGCCCGGGACAGCAACTCCTACGAGCAGTACTTC; CDR3 protein: CASSFARDSNSYEQYF
V gene: TRBV27; J gene: TRBJ1-2; D gene: NA; clone size: NA; CDR3 DNA: TGTGCCAGCAGTCTAAGAGGCAGTAACTATGGCTACACCTTC; CDR3 protein: CASSLRGSNYGYTF
V gene: TRBV4-3; J gene: TRBJ2-2; D gene: NA; clone size: NA; CDR3 DNA: TGCGCCAGCAGAGCAGTCAGCACCGGGGAGCTGTTTTTT; CDR3 protein: CASRAVSTGELFF
V gene: TRBV5-1; J gene: TRBJ1-1; D gene: NA; clone size: NA; CDR3 DNA: TGCGCCAGCAGCAGGGGTCCCAGGGCGAACACTGAAGCTTTCTTT; CDR3 protein: CASSRGPRANTEAFF
V gene: TRBV19; J gene: TRBJ1-1; D gene: NA; clone size: once; CDR3 DNA: TGTGCCAGTAGATTCCGCGGGACCCCCGTGGGGTCCACTGAAGCTTTCTTT; CDR3 protein: CASRFRGTPVGSTEAFF
V gene: TRBV28; J gene: TRBJ2-5; D gene: TRBD2; clone size: NA; CDR3 DNA: TGTGCCAGCATCTCTCCGGGGGGGCAGGAGACCCAGTACTTC; CDR3 protein: CASISPGGQETQYF
V gene: TRBV19; J gene: TRBJ1-5; D gene: NA; clone size: few; CDR3 DNA: TGTGCCAGTAGTATTGGGCTGAGGGGCAATCAGCCCCAGCATTTT; CDR3 protein: CASSIGLRGNQPQHF
V gene: TRBV19; J gene: TRBJ2-5; D gene: TRBD1; clone size: NA; CDR3 DNA: TGTGCCAGTAGGAGGACAGGGTCATCGGGAGAGACCCAGTACTTC; CDR3 protein: CASRRTGSSGETQYF
V gene: TRBV4-3; J gene: TRBJ2-7; D gene: NA; clone size: NA; CDR3 DNA: TGCGCCAGCAGCCAAGATTTTGGGATCTACGAGCAGTACTTC; CDR3 protein: CASSQDFGIYEQYF
V gene: TRBV30; J gene: TRBJ2-2; D gene: NA; clone size: NA; CDR3 DNA: TGTGCCTGGAGTCCGGGTTCGGGGGAGCTGTTTTTT; CDR3 protein: CAWSPGSGELFF